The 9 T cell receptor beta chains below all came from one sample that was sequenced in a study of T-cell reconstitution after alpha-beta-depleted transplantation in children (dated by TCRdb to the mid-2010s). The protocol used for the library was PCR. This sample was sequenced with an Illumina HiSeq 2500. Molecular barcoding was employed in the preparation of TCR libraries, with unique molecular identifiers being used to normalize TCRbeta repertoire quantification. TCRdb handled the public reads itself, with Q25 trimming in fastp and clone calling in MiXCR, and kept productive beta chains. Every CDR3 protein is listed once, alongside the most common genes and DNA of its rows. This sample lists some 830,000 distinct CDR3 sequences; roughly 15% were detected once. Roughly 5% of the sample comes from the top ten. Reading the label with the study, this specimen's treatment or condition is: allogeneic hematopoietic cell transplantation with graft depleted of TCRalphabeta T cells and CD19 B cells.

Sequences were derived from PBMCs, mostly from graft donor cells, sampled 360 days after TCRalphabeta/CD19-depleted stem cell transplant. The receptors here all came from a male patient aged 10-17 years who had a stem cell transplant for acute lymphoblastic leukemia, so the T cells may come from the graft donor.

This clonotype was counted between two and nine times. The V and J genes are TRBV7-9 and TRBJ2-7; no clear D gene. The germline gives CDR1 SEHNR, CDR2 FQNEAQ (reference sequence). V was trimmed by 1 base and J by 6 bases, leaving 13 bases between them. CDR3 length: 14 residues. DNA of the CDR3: TGTGCCAGCAGCTTAGTAACCGCCGCCCTCGAGCAGTACTTC. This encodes CASSLVTAALEQYF.

The CDR3 region has the DNA TGCGCCAGCAGCTTGGGCCTGCCGGATGGCTACACCTTC. Translation gives CASSLGLPDGYTF. The V and J genes are TRBV5-1 and TRBJ1-2, with D hard to call. CDR3 length: 13 amino acids. The V gene lost 0 bases and the J gene lost 6 bases, with 9 bases spanning the gap. CDR1 is SGHRS, CDR2 YFSETQ, per germline. Full variable domain (missing parts from reference TRBV5-1 and TRBJ1-2): KAGVTQTPRYLIKTRGQQVTLSCSPISGHRSVSWYQQTPGQGLQFLFEYFSETQRNKGNFPGRFSGRQFSNSRSEMNVSTLELGDSALYLCASSLGLPDGYTFGSGTRLTVV.

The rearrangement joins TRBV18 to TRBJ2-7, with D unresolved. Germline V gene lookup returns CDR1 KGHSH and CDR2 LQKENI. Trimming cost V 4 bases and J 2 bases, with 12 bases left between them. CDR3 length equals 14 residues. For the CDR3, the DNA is TGTGCCAGCTCACGAGGAAGCGTCGCCTACGAGCAGTACTTC. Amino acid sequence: CASSRGSVAYEQYF.

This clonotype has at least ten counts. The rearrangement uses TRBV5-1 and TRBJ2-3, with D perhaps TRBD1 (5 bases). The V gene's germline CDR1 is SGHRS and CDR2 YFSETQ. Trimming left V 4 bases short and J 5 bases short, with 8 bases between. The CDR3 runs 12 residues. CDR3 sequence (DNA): TGCGCCAGCAGCGTGGACATAGATACGCAGTATTTT. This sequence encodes CASSVDIDTQYF.

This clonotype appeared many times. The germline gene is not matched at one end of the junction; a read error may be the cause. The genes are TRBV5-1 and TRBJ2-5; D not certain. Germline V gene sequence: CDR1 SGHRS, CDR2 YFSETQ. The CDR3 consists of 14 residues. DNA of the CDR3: TGTGCCAGCAGCTTAGGTCGGAACCAAGAGACCCAGTACTTC. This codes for CASSLGRNQETQYF.

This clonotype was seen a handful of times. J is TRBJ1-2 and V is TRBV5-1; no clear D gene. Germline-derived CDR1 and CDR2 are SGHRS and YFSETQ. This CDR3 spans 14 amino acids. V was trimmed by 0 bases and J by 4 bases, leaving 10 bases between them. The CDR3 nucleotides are TGCGCCAGCAGCTTGGAGGGCGGGTTCTATGGCTACACCTTC. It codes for CASSLEGGFYGYTF.

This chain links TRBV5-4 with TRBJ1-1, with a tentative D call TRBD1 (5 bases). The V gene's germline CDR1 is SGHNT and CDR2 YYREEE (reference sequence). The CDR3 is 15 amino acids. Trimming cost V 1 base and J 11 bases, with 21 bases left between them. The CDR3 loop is CASSLLGGAAFMAFF. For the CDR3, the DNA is TGTGCCAGCAGCTTGTTAGGCGGGGCCGCTTTTATGGCTTTCTTT.

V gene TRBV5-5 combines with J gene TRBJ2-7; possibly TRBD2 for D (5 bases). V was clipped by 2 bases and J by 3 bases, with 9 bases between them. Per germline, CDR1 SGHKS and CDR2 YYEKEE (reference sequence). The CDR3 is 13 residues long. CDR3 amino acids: CASSFPGDYEQYF. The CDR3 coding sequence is TGTGCCAGCAGCTTTCCCGGGGACTACGAGCAGTACTTC.

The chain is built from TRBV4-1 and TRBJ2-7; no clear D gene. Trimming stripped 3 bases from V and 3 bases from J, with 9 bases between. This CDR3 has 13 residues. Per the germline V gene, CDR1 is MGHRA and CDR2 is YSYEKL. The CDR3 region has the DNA TGCGCCAGCAGCCACGGCGGCGTCTACGAGCAGTACTTC. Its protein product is CASSHGGVYEQYF.